The 10 T cell receptor beta chains below were found in one sample sequenced in a study of graft-versus-host responses after intestinal transplantation. The method was immunoSEQ multiplex PCR; TCRdb's version includes in-frame clones alone and lacks a portion of them. The sample holds over 75,000 clones, around 86% seen once. Their specific antigens are unknown. Sequencing used unstimulated CD8+ T cells sorted from spleen or lymph node cells, obtained before transplant. These receptors came from a human donor who was the organ donor for an intestinal transplant.

This clone was recorded once. Other DNA sequences from this sample encode an identical CDR3 as well. The chain carries TRBV15 and TRBJ1-2, with D unresolved. Looked up from germline, CDR1 is LNHNV and CDR2 is YYDKDF (reference sequence). Trimming took 3 bases from V and 5 from J, leaving 13 bases between them. This CDR3 spans 14 amino acids. The CDR3 DNA follows: TGTGCCACCAGCAGTTTACTTGATAATTATGGCTACACCTTC. Encoded protein: CATSSLLDNYGYTF. Supplemented by reference TRBV15 and TRBJ1-2, the full variable domain reads DAMVIQNPRYQVTQFGKPVTLSCSQTLNHNVMYWYQQKSSQAPKLLFHYYDKDFNNEADTPDNFQSRRPNTSFCFLDIRSPGLGDTAMYLCATSSLLDNYGYTFGSGTRLTVV.

This clone showed up just a few times. The V and J genes are TRBV5-1 and TRBJ1-1; D is ambiguous. The CDR3 sequence is 12 residues long. Per germline, CDR1 SGHRS and CDR2 YFSETQ. Trimming took 0 bases from V and 2 from J, leaving 2 bases between them. CDR3 nucleotides: TGCGCCAGCAGCTTGGACAACACTGAAGCTTTCTTT. It is translated as CASSLDNTEAFF.

The V and J genes are TRBV11-2 and TRBJ2-1, with 11 positions matching TRBD1. Unmatched junction bases numbered 5, after V lost 3 bases and J lost 7 bases. This CDR3 is built from 15 residues. The V gene's germline CDR1 is SGHAT and CDR2 FQNNGV. The chain's CDR3 is CASSLHRDRGNEQFF. The CDR3 DNA reads as TGTGCCAGCAGCTTGCACCGGGACAGGGGGAATGAGCAGTTCTTC.

The chain recombines TRBV4-1 with TRBJ2-7; weak D call: TRBD1 (6 bases). Germline-derived CDR1 and CDR2 are MGHRA and YSYEKL. V lost 1 base and J lost 2, with 9 bases in between. CDR3 size: 14 residues. The CDR3 nucleotides are TGCGCCAGCAGCCAAGTACAGGGAACCTACGAGCAGTACTTC. It is translated as CASSQVQGTYEQYF.

The gene calls are TRBV28 and TRBJ1-2, with no clear D. Germline CDR1 and CDR2: MDHEN and SYDVKM. Between the trimmed V and J ends, which lost 7 bases and 3 bases, there was a span of 12 bases. The CDR3 sequence is 13 residues long. As DNA, the CDR3 is TGTGCCAGCACCACCCGGATTCACTATGGCTACACCTTC. Protein: CASTTRIHYGYTF.

The sample holds one count of this clone. CDR3 amino acids: CASSEVSTDYEQYF. In nucleotides, the CDR3 is TGTGCCAGCAGTGAAGTGTCGACAGACTACGAGCAGTACTTC. The chain recombines TRBV6-1 with TRBJ2-7, with a weak D call TRBD1 (5 bases). The CDR3 is 14 residues long. V dropped 1 base and J dropped 3 bases, with 10 bases sitting between them. From germline, CDR1 is MNHNS and CDR2 SASEGT.

The CDR3 reads CASSLGLRTNTEAFF. CDR3 nucleotides: TGCGCCAGCAGCTTGGGCTTACGAACTAACACTGAAGCTTTCTTT. The chain has TRBV5-1 and TRBJ1-1; D not certain. CDR3 length equals 15 residues. Germline CDR1 reads SGHRS; CDR2 reads YFSETQ. V lost 0 bases and J 2 bases, leaving 11 bases between the germline ends.

This clone was found many times. V is TRBV6-5 and J is TRBJ2-3; 9 bases are shared with TRBD1. The germline CDR1 and CDR2 sequences are MNHEY and SVGAGI. V trimming: 4 bases; J trimming: 3 bases; junction bases outside the gene matches: 8. The CDR3 runs to 16 residues. The CDR3 DNA sequence: TGTGCCAGCAGTTCCCGGGACAGGGAGTCAACAGATACGCAGTATTTT. Its translation: CASSSRDRESTDTQYF.

This chain connects TRBV4-1 to TRBJ2-3, with 10 nucleotides matching TRBD2. With 5 bases clipped from V and 6 bases from J, the junction kept 8 bases outside the gene matches. This CDR3 region has 15 residues. Germline V gives CDR1 MGHRA, CDR2 YSYEKL. The CDR3 coding sequence is TGCGCCAGCAGCGGGGTAGCGGGGGGACTGGATACGCAGTATTTT. Translating gives CASSGVAGGLDTQYF.

The V call is TRBV5-1, the J call TRBJ2-7; TRBD2 matches 7 bases. This CDR3 is built from 16 residues. Looked up from germline, CDR1 is SGHRS and CDR2 is YFSETQ. V lost 0 bases to trimming and J lost 3 bases; unmatched junction nucleotides: 9. The CDR3 reads CASSLAGGSLLYEQYF. In DNA form, the CDR3 reads TGCGCCAGCAGCTTGGCCGGGGGGTCCCTACTCTACGAGCAGTACTTC.